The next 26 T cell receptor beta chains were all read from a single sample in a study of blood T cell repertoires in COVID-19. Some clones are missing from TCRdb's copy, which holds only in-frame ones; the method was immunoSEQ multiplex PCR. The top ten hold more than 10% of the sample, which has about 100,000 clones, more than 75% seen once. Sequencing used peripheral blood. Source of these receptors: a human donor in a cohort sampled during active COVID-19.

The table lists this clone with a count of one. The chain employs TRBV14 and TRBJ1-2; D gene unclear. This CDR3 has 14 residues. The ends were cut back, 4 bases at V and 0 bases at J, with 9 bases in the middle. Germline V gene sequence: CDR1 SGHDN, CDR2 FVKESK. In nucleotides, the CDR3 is TGTGCCAGCAGCCTTCAGGCCACTAACTATGGCTACACCTTC. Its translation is CASSLQATNYGYTF.

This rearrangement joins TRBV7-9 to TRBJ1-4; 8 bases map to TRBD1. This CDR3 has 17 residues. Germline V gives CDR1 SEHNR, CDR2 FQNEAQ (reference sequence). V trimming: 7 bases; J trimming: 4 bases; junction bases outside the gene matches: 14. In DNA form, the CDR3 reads TGTGCCAGCATCCCGGGGACACGGACAGGGAGTAATGAAAAACTGTTTTTT. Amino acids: CASIPGTRTGSNEKLFF.

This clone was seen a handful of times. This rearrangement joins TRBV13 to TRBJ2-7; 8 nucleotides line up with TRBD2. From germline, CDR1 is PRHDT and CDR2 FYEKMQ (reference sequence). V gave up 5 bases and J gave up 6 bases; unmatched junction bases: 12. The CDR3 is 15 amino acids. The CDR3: CASSRPGTSPSEQYF. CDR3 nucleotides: TGTGCCAGCAGCCGCCCCGGGACTAGTCCCTCCGAGCAGTACTTC.

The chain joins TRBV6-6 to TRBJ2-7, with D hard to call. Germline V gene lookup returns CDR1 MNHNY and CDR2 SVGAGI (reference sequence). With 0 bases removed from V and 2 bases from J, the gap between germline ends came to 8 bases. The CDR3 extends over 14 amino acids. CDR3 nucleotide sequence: TGTGCCAGCAGTTACTCGGCTAGTCCCTACGAGCAGTACTTC. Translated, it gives CASSYSASPYEQYF.

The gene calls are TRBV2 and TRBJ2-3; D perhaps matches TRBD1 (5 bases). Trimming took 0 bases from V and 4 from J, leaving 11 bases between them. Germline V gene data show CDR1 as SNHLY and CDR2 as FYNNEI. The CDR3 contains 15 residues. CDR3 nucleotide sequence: TGTGCCAGCAGTGAAGCGGGGCGTGGGGCAGATACGCAGTATTTT. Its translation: CASSEAGRGADTQYF.

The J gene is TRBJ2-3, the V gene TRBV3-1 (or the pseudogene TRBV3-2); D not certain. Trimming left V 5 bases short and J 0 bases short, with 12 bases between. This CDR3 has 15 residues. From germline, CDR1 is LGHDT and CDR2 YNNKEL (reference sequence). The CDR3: CASSRDGLSTDTQYF. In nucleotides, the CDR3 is TGTGCCAGCAGCAGAGACGGGTTGAGCACAGATACGCAGTATTTT.

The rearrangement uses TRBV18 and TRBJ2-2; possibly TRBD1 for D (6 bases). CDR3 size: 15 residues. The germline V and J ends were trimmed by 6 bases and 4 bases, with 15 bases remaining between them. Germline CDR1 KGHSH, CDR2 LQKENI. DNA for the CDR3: TGTGCCAGCTCGCTCACAGGGTCGGGCACCGGGGAGCTGTTTTTT. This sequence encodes CASSLTGSGTGELFF.

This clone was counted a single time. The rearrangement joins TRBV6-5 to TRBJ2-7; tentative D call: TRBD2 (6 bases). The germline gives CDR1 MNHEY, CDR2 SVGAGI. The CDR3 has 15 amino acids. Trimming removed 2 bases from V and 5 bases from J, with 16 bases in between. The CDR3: CASSYRGLVGHEQYF. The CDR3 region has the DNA TGTGCCAGCAGTTACCGGGGACTCGTTGGGCACGAGCAGTACTTC.

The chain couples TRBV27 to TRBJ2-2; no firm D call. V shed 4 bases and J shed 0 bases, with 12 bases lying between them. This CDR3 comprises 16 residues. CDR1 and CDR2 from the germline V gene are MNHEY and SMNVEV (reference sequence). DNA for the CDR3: TGTGCCAGCAGTTCGATGAGAGCAACGAACACCGGGGAGCTGTTTTTT. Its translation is CASSSMRATNTGELFF.

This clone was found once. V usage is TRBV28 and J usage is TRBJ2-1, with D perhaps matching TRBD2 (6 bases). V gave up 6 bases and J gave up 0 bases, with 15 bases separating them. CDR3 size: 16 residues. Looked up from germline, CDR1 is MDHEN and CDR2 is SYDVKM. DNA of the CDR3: TGTGCCAGCAGCGGCCGGGACTTGTCCTCCTACAATGAGCAGTTCTTC. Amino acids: CASSGRDLSSYNEQFF.

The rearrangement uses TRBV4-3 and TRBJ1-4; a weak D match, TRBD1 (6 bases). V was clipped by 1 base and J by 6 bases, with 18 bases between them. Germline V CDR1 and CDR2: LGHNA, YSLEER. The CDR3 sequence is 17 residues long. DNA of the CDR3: TGCGCCAGCAGCCAAGTCAGGGGCCCCGGGGTAGATGAAAAACTGTTTTTT. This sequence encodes CASSQVRGPGVDEKLFF.

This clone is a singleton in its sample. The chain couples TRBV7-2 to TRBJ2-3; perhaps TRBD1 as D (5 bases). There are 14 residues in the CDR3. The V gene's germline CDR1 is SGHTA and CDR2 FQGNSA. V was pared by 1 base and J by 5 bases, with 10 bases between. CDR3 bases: TGTGCCAGCAGCTTAGGCCAAGGGGTAGATACGCAGTATTTT. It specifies CASSLGQGVDTQYF. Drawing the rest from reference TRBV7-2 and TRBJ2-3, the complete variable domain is GAGVSQSPSNKVTEKGKDVELRCDPISGHTALYWYRQSLGQGLEFLIYFQGNSAPDKSGLPSDRFSAERTGGSVSTLTIQRTQQEDSAVYLCASSLGQGVDTQYFGPGTRLTVL.

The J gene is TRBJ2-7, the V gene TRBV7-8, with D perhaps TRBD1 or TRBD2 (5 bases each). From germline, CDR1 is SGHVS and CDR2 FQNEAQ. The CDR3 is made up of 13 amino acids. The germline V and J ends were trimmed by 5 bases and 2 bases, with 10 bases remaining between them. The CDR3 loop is CASSRDGTYEQYF. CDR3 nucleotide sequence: TGTGCCAGCAGCCGGGACGGGACCTACGAGCAGTACTTC.

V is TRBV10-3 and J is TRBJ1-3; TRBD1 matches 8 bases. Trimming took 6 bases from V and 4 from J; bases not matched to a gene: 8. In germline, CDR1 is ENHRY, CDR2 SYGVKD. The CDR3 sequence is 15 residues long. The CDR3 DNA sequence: TGTGCCATCAGGGACGTACAGGGGGACGGAAACACCATATATTTT. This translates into CAIRDVQGDGNTIYF.

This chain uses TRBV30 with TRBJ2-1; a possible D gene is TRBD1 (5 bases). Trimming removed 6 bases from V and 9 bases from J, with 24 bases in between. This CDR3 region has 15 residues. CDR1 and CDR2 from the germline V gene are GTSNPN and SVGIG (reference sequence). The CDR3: CACLSSRALGREQFF. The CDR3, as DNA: TGTGCCTGCCTCTCATCCAGGGCCCTAGGGCGTGAGCAGTTCTTC.

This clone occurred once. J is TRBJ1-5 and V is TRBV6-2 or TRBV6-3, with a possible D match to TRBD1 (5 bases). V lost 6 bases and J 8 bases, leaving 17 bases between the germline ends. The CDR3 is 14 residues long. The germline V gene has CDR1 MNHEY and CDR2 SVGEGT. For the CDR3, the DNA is TGTGCCAGCAGCCTTTATGGCCCGGGGGAGCCCCAGCATTTT. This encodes CASSLYGPGEPQHF.

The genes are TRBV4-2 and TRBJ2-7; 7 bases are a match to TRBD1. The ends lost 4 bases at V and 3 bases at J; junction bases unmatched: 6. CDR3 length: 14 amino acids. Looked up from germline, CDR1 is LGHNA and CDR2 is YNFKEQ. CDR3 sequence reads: CASSPRQGNYEQYF. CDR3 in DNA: TGTGCCAGCAGCCCCCGACAGGGTAACTACGAGCAGTACTTC.

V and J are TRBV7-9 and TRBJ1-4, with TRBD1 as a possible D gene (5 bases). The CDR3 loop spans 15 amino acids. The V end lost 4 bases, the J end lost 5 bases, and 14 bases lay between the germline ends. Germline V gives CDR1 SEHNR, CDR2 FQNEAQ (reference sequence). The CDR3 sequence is CASSSGVGGNEKLFF. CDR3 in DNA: TGTGCCAGCAGCTCCGGGGTGGGGGGGAATGAAAAACTGTTTTTT.

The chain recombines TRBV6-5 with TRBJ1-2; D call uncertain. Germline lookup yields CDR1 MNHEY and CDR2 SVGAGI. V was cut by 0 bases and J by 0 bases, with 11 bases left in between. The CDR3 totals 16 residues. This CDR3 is CASSYSTQESNYGYTF. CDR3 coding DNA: TGTGCCAGCAGTTACTCGACCCAGGAATCTAACTATGGCTACACCTTC.

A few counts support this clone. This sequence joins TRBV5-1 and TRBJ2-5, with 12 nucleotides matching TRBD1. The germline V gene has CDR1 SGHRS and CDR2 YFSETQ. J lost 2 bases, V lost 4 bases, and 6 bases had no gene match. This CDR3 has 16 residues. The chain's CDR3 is CASSTGTGGGQETQYF. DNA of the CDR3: TGCGCCAGCAGCACCGGGACAGGGGGCGGACAAGAGACCCAGTACTTC.

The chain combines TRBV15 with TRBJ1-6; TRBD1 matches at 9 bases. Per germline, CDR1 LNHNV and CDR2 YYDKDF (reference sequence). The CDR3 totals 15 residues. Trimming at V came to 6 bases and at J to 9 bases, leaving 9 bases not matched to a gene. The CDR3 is CATSKRGTGPSPLHF. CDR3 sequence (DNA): TGTGCCACCAGTAAGAGGGGGACAGGGCCTTCACCCCTCCACTTT.

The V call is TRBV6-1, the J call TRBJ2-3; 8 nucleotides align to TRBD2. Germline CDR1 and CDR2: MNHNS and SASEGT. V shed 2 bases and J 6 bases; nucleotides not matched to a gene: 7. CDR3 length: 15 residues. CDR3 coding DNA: TGTGCCAGCAGTGAACAAGCGGGGGCAACCGATACGCAGTATTTT. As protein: CASSEQAGATDTQYF.

CDR3 bases: TGCAGTGCTAGTTACCGACTAGCGGGAGGATTGAGCACAGATACGCAGTATTTT. Translated: CSASYRLAGGLSTDTQYF. The genes are TRBV20-1 and TRBJ2-3; 13 bases align to TRBD2. Germline V gives CDR1 DFQATT, CDR2 SNEGSKA (reference sequence). The J segment lost 0 bases and the V segment lost 3 bases, leaving 9 bases of the junction unmatched. The CDR3 consists of 18 residues.

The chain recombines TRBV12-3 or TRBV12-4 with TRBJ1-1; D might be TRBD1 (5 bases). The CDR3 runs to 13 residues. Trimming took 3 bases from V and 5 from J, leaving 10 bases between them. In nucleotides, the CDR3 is TGTGCCAGCAGTTTCGACAGTCGGACTGAAGCTTTCTTT. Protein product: CASSFDSRTEAFF.

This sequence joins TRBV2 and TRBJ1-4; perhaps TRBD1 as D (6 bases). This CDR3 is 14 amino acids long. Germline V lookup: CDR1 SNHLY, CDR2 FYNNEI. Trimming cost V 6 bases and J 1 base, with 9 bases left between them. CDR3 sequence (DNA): TGTGCCAGCAGATACAGGGTAACTAATGAAAAACTGTTTTTT. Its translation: CASRYRVTNEKLFF.

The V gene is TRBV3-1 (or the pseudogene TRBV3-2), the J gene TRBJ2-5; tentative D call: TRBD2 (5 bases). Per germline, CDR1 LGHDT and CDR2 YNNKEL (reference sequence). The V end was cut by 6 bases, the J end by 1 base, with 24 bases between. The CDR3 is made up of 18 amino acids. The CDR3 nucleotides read TGTGCCAGCAGTCCCGGGGTCGGTAACGGGCATCCCCAAGAGACCCAGTACTTC. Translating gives CASSPGVGNGHPQETQYF.